The 8 T cell receptor beta chains below were found in one sample sequenced in a study of CD8+ T cells in alopecia areata. Treatment given: oral pan-JAK inhibitor, 5-10 mg twice daily. Extracted RNA was reverse transcribed into cDNA, the sequencing template. Generated by immunoSEQ multiplex PCR, the TCRdb table keeps only in-frame clones and is missing some. The sample consists of fewer than 250,000 clones, 30% to 40% of them appearing once. The sequences come from CD4+ T cells sorted from blood, collected at roughly week 30, from a patient treated with tofacitinib. The receptors shown here come from a human donor with alopecia areata.

The chain has TRBV29-1 and TRBJ2-7, with 7 bases identical to TRBD1. This CDR3 has 14 amino acids. Germline lookup yields CDR1 SQVTM and CDR2 ANQGSEA. The junction had 8 bases not matched to a gene; V was cut back by 6 bases and J by 0 bases. CDR3 sequence reads: CSVTKPGGSYEQYF. CDR3 coding DNA: TGCAGCGTAACAAAGCCAGGGGGCTCCTACGAGCAGTACTTC.

The V and J genes are TRBV27 and TRBJ2-7; D unresolved. CDR1 is MNHEY and CDR2 is SMNVEV in the germline V gene (reference sequence). The V end lost 5 bases, the J end lost 5 bases, and 25 bases lay between the germline ends. This CDR3 comprises 17 residues. The CDR3 DNA reads TGTGCCAGCAGTCTCCGCCCCATCGGACCTAAAGGACACGAGCAGTACTTC. This encodes CASSLRPIGPKGHEQYF.

The table lists this clone with a few counts. The J gene is TRBJ2-1, the V gene TRBV5-1; 12 bases line up with TRBD2. Unmatched junction bases numbered 10, after V lost 5 bases and J lost 7 bases. The CDR3 extends over 16 amino acids. From germline, CDR1 is SGHRS and CDR2 YFSETQ. CDR3 bases: TGCGCCAGCAGGTCTCTAGCGGGAGGGTCAGGGAATGAGCAGTTCTTC. This sequence encodes CASRSLAGGSGNEQFF.

The chain combines TRBV4-2 with TRBJ1-2; D perhaps matches TRBD1 (5 bases). V lost 4 bases and J lost 1, with 16 bases in between. This CDR3 has 16 amino acids. Germline V gene sequence: CDR1 LGHNA, CDR2 YNFKEQ. The CDR3 nucleotides read TGTGCCAGCAGCCCTACGGGGGGGAATCTTAACTATGGCTACACCTTC. It is translated as CASSPTGGNLNYGYTF.

V and J are TRBV5-1 and TRBJ2-7; D possibly corresponds to TRBD1 (5 bases). The germline gives CDR1 SGHRS, CDR2 YFSETQ. V lost 0 bases, J lost 5 bases, and 12 bases lay in between. The CDR3 totals 14 residues. Written as DNA, the CDR3 is TGCGCCAGCAGCTTGGTGGCAGGGATGGACGAGCAGTACTTC. Encoded protein: CASSLVAGMDEQYF. Full variable domain (remainder filled in from reference TRBV5-1 and TRBJ2-7): KAGVTQTPRYLIKTRGQQVTLSCSPISGHRSVSWYQQTPGQGLQFLFEYFSETQRNKGNFPGRFSGRQFSNSRSEMNVSTLELGDSALYLCASSLVAGMDEQYFGPGTRLTVT.

A few counts support this clone. The rearrangement links TRBV14 to TRBJ1-3; D unresolved. CDR1 SGHDN and CDR2 FVKESK come from the germline V gene. CDR3 length equals 16 residues. V lost 4 bases and J 3 bases, leaving 16 bases between the germline ends. CDR3 region: CASSRRTGEVGNTIYF. The CDR3 nucleotides read TGTGCCAGCAGCCGAAGGACGGGAGAAGTTGGAAACACCATATATTTT.

The chain links TRBV9 to TRBJ2-2, with TRBD2 matching 7 bases. CDR1 and CDR2 from the germline V gene are SGDLS and YYNGEE. Losses at the gene ends were 3 bases for V and 4 bases for J; bases not matched to a gene: 9. The length of the CDR3 is 16 residues. In DNA, the CDR3 is TGTGCCAGCAGCGATGAACTGGGAGGGGCCACCGGGGAGCTGTTTTTT. It translates to CASSDELGGATGELFF.

This clone was seen a few times. The V call is TRBV19, the J call TRBJ2-1; no definite D call. This CDR3 has 14 amino acids. Trimming took off 6 bases at V and 7 bases at J, with 16 bases between the two ends. The V gene's germline CDR1 is LNHDA and CDR2 SQIVND (reference sequence). CDR3 protein: CASRNPTVPNEQFF. CDR3 coding DNA: TGTGCCAGTAGAAATCCTACTGTCCCTAATGAGCAGTTCTTC.